The rows below give T cell receptor beta chains drawn from one sample of a study of blood T cell repertoires in COVID-19. Measured with immunoSEQ multiplex PCR; TCRdb has only the in-frame clones, and not every one. The top ten hold 5% to 7.5% of the sample, which has under 300,000 clones, approximately 81% seen once. The sequenced sample consisted of PBMCs or T cells enriched from blood (not recorded which). These receptors were obtained from a woman in her forties or fifties who had been exposed to COVID-19. Each CDR3 is given without its conserved first and last residue.

>TRBV6-2/TRBV6-3|TRBJ1-5|17
ASSSTDRGGNIRNQPQH
>TRBV6-5|TRBJ2-1|11
ASSASGDNEQF
>TRBV28|TRBJ2-1|15
ASSLIHGTSGPPKQF
>TRBV29-1|TRBJ1-2|12
SVEDRLQNYGYT
>TRBV12-3/TRBV12-4|TRBJ1-1|11
ASSPRENTEAF
>TRBV30|TRBJ1-1|11
AWSWAVNTEAF
>TRBV25-1|TRBJ1-6|11
ASSEGEYSPLH
>TRBV10-2|TRBJ2-7|9
ASSGSGEQY
>TRBV11-2|TRBJ2-7|11
ASSLGASYEQY
>TRBV5-6|TRBJ1-4|9
ASSTWGELF
>TRBV14|TRBJ2-3|13
ASSQLVTSTDTQY
>TRBV28|TRBJ1-1|13
ASSFSTIGNTEAF
>TRBV19|TRBJ2-1|14
ASSMLGGLNGGEQF
>TRBV7-9|TRBJ2-1|13
ASSLTSFSYNEQF
>TRBV3-1/TRBV3-2|TRBJ1-3|14
ASSQDKGAAGNTIY
>TRBV5-4|TRBJ1-1|12
ASSLRDSDTEAF